This passage covers 17 T cell receptor beta chains from one sample sequenced in a study of PD-L1 blockade in urothelial cancer. The sample's time point: pretreatment peripheral blood. Some clones are missing from TCRdb's copy, which holds only in-frame ones; the method was immunoSEQ multiplex PCR. The sample holds 45,000 to 60,000 clones, roughly four fifths seen once. The input for sequencing was PBMCs, taken around atezolizumab (anti-PD-L1) treatment. These receptors all come from a man between 50 and 59 years old with urothelial cancer.

V gene TRBV11-2 combines with J gene TRBJ2-7, with 7 bases matching TRBD1. The CDR3 length is 14 residues. The germline V gene encodes CDR1 SGHAT and CDR2 FQNNGV. V lost 1 base to trimming and J lost 7 bases; unmatched junction nucleotides: 7. DNA for the CDR3: TGTGCCAGCAGCTTAGCGGCCGGGACAGTGGAGCAGTACGTC. Translated, it gives CASSLAAGTVEQYV.

The rearrangement joins TRBV19 to TRBJ1-1; TRBD1 is a possible D gene (5 bases). V was cut by 5 bases and J by 4 bases, with 11 bases left in between. The CDR3 is 13 residues long. Germline CDR1 LNHDA, CDR2 SQIVND (reference sequence). The CDR3: CASSQGQVTEAFF. The CDR3 DNA reads TGTGCCAGTAGTCAGGGCCAGGTCACTGAAGCTTTCTTT. The full variable domain, in which reference TRBV19 and TRBJ1-1 provide the parts outside the CDR3, is DGGITQSPKYLFRKEGQNVTLSCEQNLNHDAMYWYRQDPGQGLRLIYYSQIVNDFQKGDIAEGYSVSREKKESFPLTVTSAQKNPTAFYLCASSQGQVTEAFFGQGTRLTVV.

The V and J genes are TRBV2 and TRBJ2-7, with D perhaps matching TRBD2 (7 bases). The CDR3 has 14 amino acids. V lost 3 bases and J lost 2, with 11 bases in between. Germline loops: CDR1 SNHLY, CDR2 FYNNEI. This chain's CDR3 is CASSDGGAPYEQYV. The CDR3, as DNA: TGTGCCAGCAGTGATGGGGGGGCCCCCTACGAGCAGTACGTC.

This rearrangement joins TRBV11-2 to TRBJ2-7; D ambiguous. CDR1 is SGHAT and CDR2 is FQNNGV in the germline V gene. The V and J ends lost 4 bases and 7 bases respectively, with 14 bases between them. The CDR3 is made up of 13 amino acids. CDR3 residues: CASSSPPTLEQYV. CDR3 coding DNA: TGTGCCAGCAGCTCCCCTCCAACATTGGAGCAGTACGTC.

CDR3 sequence (DNA): TGTGCCAGCAGCTCGGGTGCCGAGGGAACATCCTATAATTCACCCCTCCACTTT. Residues: CASSSGAEGTSYNSPLHF. This chain links TRBV13 with TRBJ1-6; D gene ambiguous. The CDR3 loop spans 18 amino acids. Trimming took 4 bases from V and 1 from J, leaving 17 bases between them. Germline CDR1 and CDR2: PRHDT and FYEKMQ (reference sequence).

The chain recombines TRBV18 with TRBJ2-2; no clear D gene. The V gene's germline CDR1 is KGHSH and CDR2 LQKENI. The ends were cut back, 1 base at V and 2 bases at J, with 8 bases in the middle. The length of the CDR3 is 15 residues. CDR3 amino acids: CASSPQAGNTGELFF. CDR3 DNA sequence: TGTGCCAGCTCACCACAGGCAGGAAACACCGGGGAGCTGTTTTTT.

This sequence joins TRBV18 and TRBJ1-1; perhaps TRBD1 as D (5 bases). Germline CDR1 is KGHSH and CDR2 is LQKENI. The germline V and J ends were trimmed by 3 bases and 8 bases, with 10 bases remaining between them. The CDR3 spans 12 residues. The CDR3 sequence is CASSPQGKEAFF. In DNA form, the CDR3 reads TGTGCCAGCTCACCCCAGGGAAAGGAAGCTTTCTTT.

The genes are TRBV7-2 and TRBJ1-6; tentative D call: TRBD1 (5 bases). There are 13 residues in the CDR3. Germline CDR1 SGHTA, CDR2 FQGNSA. V was pared by 4 bases and J by 7 bases, with 8 bases between. The CDR3 reads CASSSRQNSPLHF. CDR3 nucleotide sequence: TGTGCCAGCAGCTCCCGACAGAATTCACCCCTCCACTTT.

The CDR3 DNA reads TGTGCCAGCAGTTCCTATGGCTATGGCTACACCTTC. Amino acids: CASSSYGYGYTF. The rearrangement uses TRBV27 and TRBJ1-2; D unclear. This CDR3 comprises 12 residues. V lost 4 bases and J lost 4, with 7 bases in between. Germline assignment: CDR1 MNHEY and CDR2 SMNVEV (reference sequence).

The chain is built from TRBV7-2 and TRBJ1-2; TRBD1 might be the D (5 bases). This CDR3 spans 14 amino acids. Germline CDR1 SGHTA, CDR2 FQGNSA. V was trimmed by 3 bases and J by 4 bases, leaving 12 bases between them. The CDR3 nucleotides read TGTGCCAGCAGCTTTACAGGTTTAGGCTATGGCTACACCTTC. Translation: CASSFTGLGYGYTF.

Details on this clone: This CDR3 is also generated by other DNA sequences in the sample. The chain combines TRBV7-2 with TRBJ1-6; no definite D call. Trimming took off 5 bases at V and 2 bases at J, with 7 bases between the two ends. CDR1 is SGHTA, CDR2 FQGNSA, per germline. The CDR3 runs 14 residues. DNA of the CDR3: TGTGCCAGCAGCCCGGGGACCTATAATTCACCCCTCCACTTT. Residues: CASSPGTYNSPLHF.

V gene TRBV5-1 combines with J gene TRBJ1-2; 8 bases are a match to TRBD1. Germline trimming cut 5 bases from V and 8 bases from J; bases unmatched to any gene: 11. The CDR3 is made up of 14 amino acids. In germline, CDR1 is SGHRS, CDR2 YFSETQ. The CDR3 here is CASRAQGAQPGYTF. For the CDR3, the DNA is TGCGCCAGCAGAGCCCAGGGGGCGCAGCCCGGCTACACCTTC.

The V gene is TRBV28, the J gene TRBJ1-5; D gene uncertain. The V end was cut by 6 bases, the J end by 7 bases, with 16 bases between. The CDR3 has 14 amino acids. Germline CDR1 is MDHEN and CDR2 is SYDVKM. This chain's CDR3 is CASRPGSSWQPQHF. Here the CDR3 DNA reads TGTGCCAGCAGGCCCGGGAGTTCGTGGCAGCCCCAGCATTTT.

The rearrangement joins TRBV18 to TRBJ1-5, with D unclear. Trimming left V 1 base short and J 0 bases short, with 19 bases between. CDR1 is KGHSH, CDR2 LQKENI, per germline. CDR3 size: 19 residues. As DNA, the CDR3 is TGTGCCAGCTCACCACGGGAGGTCCTCAGCCCTTATAGCAATCAGCCCCAGCATTTT. Encoded protein: CASSPREVLSPYSNQPQHF.

For this clone: Its ends do not fully match the called genes, so a read error is possible. The J gene is TRBJ1-1, the V gene TRBV6-5; no clear D gene. CDR1 MNHEY and CDR2 SVGAGI come from the germline V gene. The CDR3 is 14 amino acids. CDR3 sequence (DNA): TGTGCCAGCAGTTACTCCCCGGGGAACGCTGAAGCTTTCTTT. This sequence encodes CASSYSPGNAEAFF.

The chain recombines TRBV15 with TRBJ2-3, with D hard to call. The CDR3 spans 15 residues. V lost 2 bases and J lost 0, with 9 bases in between. Germline V lookup: CDR1 LNHNV, CDR2 YYDKDF (reference sequence). The CDR3 here is CATSRPSSSTDTQYF. The CDR3 DNA reads as TGTGCCACCAGCAGACCCTCCTCCAGCACAGATACGCAGTATTTT.

The rearrangement joins TRBV5-1 to TRBJ2-1, with TRBD2 matching 12 bases. The CDR3 runs 19 residues. Trimming removed 3 bases from V and 2 bases from J; junction bases left unmatched: 12. Germline-derived CDR1 and CDR2 are SGHRS and YFSETQ. In DNA, the CDR3 is TGCGCCAGCAGCTCTTCTTTCGGGACTAGCGGGCGGGCCTACAATGAGCAGTTCTTC. Translated: CASSSSFGTSGRAYNEQFF.